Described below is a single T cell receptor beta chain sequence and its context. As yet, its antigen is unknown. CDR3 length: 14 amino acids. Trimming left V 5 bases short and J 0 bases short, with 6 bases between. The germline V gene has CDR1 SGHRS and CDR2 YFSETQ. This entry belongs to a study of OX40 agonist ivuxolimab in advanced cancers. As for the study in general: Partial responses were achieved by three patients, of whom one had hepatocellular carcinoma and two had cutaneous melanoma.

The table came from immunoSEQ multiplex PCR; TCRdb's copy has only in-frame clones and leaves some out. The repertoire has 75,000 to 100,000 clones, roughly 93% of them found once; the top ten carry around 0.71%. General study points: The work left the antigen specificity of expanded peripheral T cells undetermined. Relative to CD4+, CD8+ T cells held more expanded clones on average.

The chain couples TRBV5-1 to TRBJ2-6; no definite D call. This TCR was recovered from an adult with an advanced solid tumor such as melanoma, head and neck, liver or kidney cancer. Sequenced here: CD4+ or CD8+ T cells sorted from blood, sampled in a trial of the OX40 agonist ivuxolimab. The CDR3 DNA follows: TGCGCCAGCAGTAAGGACTCTGGGGCCAACGTCCTGACTTTC. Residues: CASSKDSGANVLTF.